In this sample, the clone carrying this T cell receptor beta chain turned up once. In the study's own analysis: Quantification of nucleated cells was approximated via reference gene primer amplification. The table came from immunoSEQ multiplex PCR; TCRdb's copy has only in-frame clones and leaves some out. The DNA gave D and trimming, while V, J and clone size come from that table. Of about 150,000 clones listed, 75% to 90% are singletons. This record comes from a study of blood T cell repertoires in COVID-19. Across the whole study: The United States, Italy and Spain provided the acute and convalescent COVID-19 samples. T cells, B-cell-depleted T cells, or PBMCs supplied cDNA or gDNA.

Followed over time, Seattle patients had been enrolled while infection was active. V shed 7 bases, J shed 4 bases, and the junction held 3 bases outside the gene matches. The CDR3 is 13 residues long. The specimen sequenced was peripheral blood. The chain carries TRBV12-3 or TRBV12-4 and TRBJ2-2; 7 bases match TRBD2. This TCR derives from a man between 18 and 35 years old with COVID-19, enrolled during active disease. CDR3 coding DNA: TGTGCCAGCACCTCGGGGGGCACCGGGGAGCTGTTTTTT. Protein product: CASTSGGTGELFF.